The 16 T cell receptor beta chains in this list originate from one sample, sequenced in a study of shared clonotypes between healthy human individuals (TCRdb year 2020). Library preparation used the immunoSEQ multiplex PCR assay. TCRdb stores this immuneACCESS table with in-frame sequences only. Part of the clones is absent; in the studies checked, under half of the shortfall reflects unresolved V genes, and no reason is known for the rest. In this sample the table shows about 2 million clones, about 95% of which occur a single time. The top ten hold about 1.1% of the sample. CD8 naive samples consisted of CD45RO-negative cells that were positively selected for CCR7, yielding a CD45RA+CCR7+ population without TemRA cells. Material: naive CD8+ T cells sorted from blood. According to the study, the label for this sample's cell subset or site signals: CD45RA+CCR7+. The receptors come from a man aged 18 to 35 in good health.

CDR3 protein: CASSLAGALLRDTEAFF. The CDR3 coding sequence is TGTGCCAGCAGCTTAGCCGGGGCCCTGTTGAGGGACACTGAAGCTTTCTTT. V and J are TRBV7-9 and TRBJ1-1; tentatively, D is TRBD1 (5 bases). Trimming cost V 0 bases and J 3 bases, with 17 bases left between them. Germline V gene sequence: CDR1 SEHNR, CDR2 FQNEAQ (reference sequence). The CDR3 sequence is 17 residues long.

V is TRBV7-9 and J is TRBJ2-3; D is unresolved. The germline gives CDR1 SEHNR, CDR2 FQNEAQ (reference sequence). The CDR3 runs 15 residues. Trimming took off 5 bases at V and 2 bases at J, with 14 bases between the two ends. The CDR3 DNA is TGTGCCAGCAGCCTAGTGGTCCCCCCCACAGATACGCAGTATTTT. Protein product: CASSLVVPPTDTQYF.

The chain uses TRBV27 and TRBJ2-7, with 11 bases lining up with TRBD1. Germline assignment: CDR1 MNHEY and CDR2 SMNVEV (reference sequence). Trimming cost V 4 bases and J 7 bases; bases outside gene matches: 6. The CDR3 has 14 amino acids. The CDR3 sequence is CASSWGTGGGEQYF. As DNA, the CDR3 is TGTGCCAGCAGTTGGGGGACAGGGGGTGGTGAGCAGTACTTC.

With respect to this clone: Mismatch with germline at one junction end may stem from a read error. The genes are TRBV15 and TRBJ1-4; D perhaps matches TRBD1 (6 bases). The CDR3 sequence is 15 residues long. Germline loops: CDR1 LNHNV, CDR2 YYDKDF (reference sequence). CDR3 nucleotide sequence: TGTGTCACCAGCAGAGAGGACAGCTCTAATGAAAAACTGTTTTTT. It translates to CVTSREDSSNEKLFF.

V gene TRBV19 combines with J gene TRBJ2-4; tentatively, D is TRBD2 (7 bases). Trimming shortened V by 4 bases and J by 3 bases, and 25 bases separated the two germline ends. Germline V CDR1 and CDR2: LNHDA, SQIVND (reference sequence). This CDR3 has 19 residues. The CDR3 loop is CASSTGGREGGVVKNIQYF. Here the CDR3 DNA reads TGTGCCAGTAGTACCGGGGGGCGAGAGGGAGGAGTAGTCAAAAACATTCAGTACTTC.

The genes are TRBV7-2 and TRBJ2-3; TRBD1 is a possible D gene (5 bases). The CDR3 runs to 15 residues. Germline V gene lookup returns CDR1 SGHTA and CDR2 FQGNSA. The ends were cut back, 2 bases at V and 4 bases at J, with 13 bases in the middle. The chain's CDR3 is CASSLSPWGPDTQYF. The CDR3, as DNA: TGTGCCAGCAGCTTATCCCCTTGGGGCCCAGATACGCAGTATTTT.

This sequence joins TRBV4-3 and TRBJ1-1, with D perhaps matching TRBD1 (6 bases). Germline V gene sequence: CDR1 LGHNA, CDR2 YSLEER. The CDR3 is 14 residues long. Trimming stripped 3 bases from V and 3 bases from J, with 11 bases between. The CDR3 DNA follows: TGCGCCAGCAGCCACGTACAGGGATACACTGAAGCTTTCTTT. This encodes CASSHVQGYTEAFF.

The genes are TRBV5-1 and TRBJ1-2; D unresolved. The germline V gene encodes CDR1 SGHRS and CDR2 YFSETQ. This CDR3 is built from 14 residues. Trimming took off 0 bases at V and 7 bases at J, with 13 bases between the two ends. CDR3: CASSLAGLTTGYTF. For the CDR3, the DNA is TGCGCCAGCAGCTTGGCGGGGTTGACGACTGGCTACACCTTC.

This chain connects TRBV13 to TRBJ2-5, with TRBD2 matching 7 bases. V shed 4 bases and J 6 bases; nucleotides not matched to a gene: 8. CDR3 length equals 14 residues. Germline CDR1 and CDR2: PRHDT and FYEKMQ (reference sequence). The CDR3 DNA reads TGTGCCAGCAGCTCGGAGACTAGCTCCCAGACCCAGTACTTC. The encoded protein is CASSSETSSQTQYF.

The chain has TRBV28 and TRBJ2-1; 7 bases map to TRBD1. There are 14 residues in the CDR3. The germline V gene has CDR1 MDHEN and CDR2 SYDVKM. Trimming cost V 5 bases and J 5 bases; bases outside gene matches: 6. CDR3 protein: CASSARTGNNEQFF. DNA of the CDR3: TGTGCCAGCAGTGCTCGGACAGGTAACAATGAGCAGTTCTTC.

The chain combines TRBV7-9 with TRBJ2-5, with D possibly TRBD2 on 5 matching bases. The V gene lost 3 bases and the J gene lost 3 bases, with 17 bases spanning the gap. The CDR3 runs 16 residues. Germline V gene sequence: CDR1 SEHNR, CDR2 FQNEAQ (reference sequence). The CDR3 DNA reads as TGTGCCAGCAGCTTTTCGGAATGGGAGTTAAAAGAGACCCAGTACTTC. Translated: CASSFSEWELKETQYF.

This chain connects TRBV5-1 to TRBJ2-7; 8 nucleotides agree with TRBD1. This CDR3 region has 17 residues. CDR1 and CDR2 from the germline V gene are SGHRS and YFSETQ. V lost 1 base and J lost 6; bases outside the gene matches: 15. The CDR3, as DNA: TGCGCCAGCAGCTTGAAGCCCCCAGGACAGGGCTGGGGCGAGCAGTACTTC. Amino acid sequence: CASSLKPPGQGWGEQYF.

This rearrangement joins TRBV5-1 to TRBJ2-3, with D hard to call. The germline V gene encodes CDR1 SGHRS and CDR2 YFSETQ. V was shortened by 0 bases and J by 3 bases, with 11 bases between the two germline ends. CDR3 length: 15 residues. CDR3 sequence: CASSLDGWITDTQYF. The CDR3 nucleotides are TGCGCCAGCAGCTTGGACGGCTGGATTACAGATACGCAGTATTTT.

The J gene is TRBJ2-5, the V gene TRBV30; tentative D call: TRBD2 (5 bases). The germline V and J ends were trimmed by 2 bases and 3 bases, with 10 bases remaining between them. Germline V CDR1 and CDR2: GTSNPN, SVGIG (reference sequence). The length of the CDR3 is 13 residues. The CDR3 DNA reads as TGTGCCTGGAGTAAGGAGGCAGAAGAGACCCAGTACTTC. Translating gives CAWSKEAEETQYF.

The chain combines TRBV28 with TRBJ2-7; the D is unclear. The length of the CDR3 is 12 residues. Germline V gene sequence: CDR1 MDHEN, CDR2 SYDVKM. V was cut by 5 bases and J by 8 bases, with 13 bases left in between. CDR3 DNA sequence: TGTGCCAGCAGTCCCGACGCTTATCAGCAGTACTTC. As protein: CASSPDAYQQYF.

The chain is built from TRBV19 and TRBJ1-1; D is unclear. Per germline, CDR1 LNHDA and CDR2 SQIVND (reference sequence). The CDR3 runs to 14 residues. The V and J ends lost 7 bases and 1 base respectively, with 13 bases between them. This CDR3 is CASNKDLENTEAFF. CDR3 sequence (DNA): TGTGCCAGTAACAAGGACCTAGAGAACACTGAAGCTTTCTTT. The full variable domain, in which reference TRBV19 and TRBJ1-1 provide the parts outside the CDR3, is DGGITQSPKYLFRKEGQNVTLSCEQNLNHDAMYWYRQDPGQGLRLIYYSQIVNDFQKGDIAEGYSVSREKKESFPLTVTSAQKNPTAFYLCASNKDLENTEAFFGQGTRLTVV.